The T cell receptor (beta chain) under discussion was sequenced for a study of blood T cell repertoires in COVID-19. Trimming shortened V by 1 base and J by 2 bases, and 6 bases separated the two germline ends. Germline CDR1 is SGHTA and CDR2 is FQGNSA. This CDR3 is built from 13 residues. Produced via immunoSEQ multiplex PCR; TCRdb's table is partial and in-frame only. Of about 370,000 clones detected, approximately 90% appear once; the ten largest clones hold over 0.7%. The receptor's source is a woman between 35 and 50 years old who had been exposed to COVID-19. Material: PBMCs or T cells enriched from blood (not recorded which). The rearrangement joins TRBV7-2 to TRBJ2-7; the D is unclear. CDR3 DNA: TGTGCCAGCAGCTTAGGGCCGCCCTACGAGCAGTACTTC. It is translated as CASSLGPPYEQYF.